A selection of T cell receptor beta chains follows, all from one sample in a study of cytomegalovirus exposure and HLA in healthy donors. Some clones are missing from TCRdb's copy, which holds only in-frame ones; the method was immunoSEQ multiplex PCR. The top ten hold around 4.1% of the sample, which has about 130,000 clones, approximately 79% seen once. The sequenced sample was PBMCs. These TCRs come from a man aged 18 to 30 in good health and CMV-seropositive. Each CDR3 is given with its conserved first and last residue. D genes are given only for firm matches. Rows give clone size only sometimes, using once, few, many, or a class for an expanded clone.

D gene,J gene,clone size,V gene,CDR3 DNA,CDR3 protein
-,TRBJ2-5,-,TRBV7-2,TGTGCCAGCAGCCCCATGAGGACCCAGTACTTC,CASSPMRTQYF
-,TRBJ1-1,-,TRBV2,TGTGCCAGCAGTCAAGACAGACCTGGGGCTTTCTTT,CASSQDRPGAFF
-,TRBJ2-7,-,TRBV4-1,TGCGCCAGCAGCCAAGATTTAAGCTGGGAGCAGTACTTC,CASSQDLSWEQYF
-,TRBJ1-1,-,TRBV7-3,TGTGCCAGCAGCTTATCCTCTGGTAGCACTGAAGCTTTCTTT,CASSLSSGSTEAFF
-,TRBJ1-1,-,TRBV19,TGTGCCAGTAGTATTTTGGGCTACGGGAACACTGAAGCTTTCTTT,CASSILGYGNTEAFF
-,TRBJ1-2,once,TRBV7-2,TGTGCCAGCAGCTTTCGTCCGGTTGCTAACTATGGCTACACCTTC,CASSFRPVANYGYTF
-,TRBJ2-7,-,TRBV4-1,TGCGCCAGCAGCCAAGAAGTTTACGGGACCTACGAGCAGTACTTC,CASSQEVYGTYEQYF
TRBD2,TRBJ2-5,-,TRBV7-2,TGTGCCAGCAGCTGGTCTCTAGCGGGAGGGTATGAGCAGTACTTC,CASSWSLAGGYEQYF
-,TRBJ2-2,once,TRBV27,TGTGCCAGCAGTTCCGGGACTTTAAGCGGGGAGCTGTTTTTT,CASSSGTLSGELFF
-,TRBJ1-5,-,TRBV19,TGTGCCAGTAGTATTCAGAGCAATCAGCCCCAGCATTTT,CASSIQSNQPQHF
-,TRBJ2-4,-,TRBV7-2,TGTGCCAGCAGCTTAAAGACTGGTAACATTCAGTACTTC,CASSLKTGNIQYF
-,TRBJ2-6,few,TRBV18,TGTGCCAGCTCATCGGACATTTTTTCCGGGGCCAACGTCCTGACTTTC,CASSSDIFSGANVLTF
TRBD1,TRBJ2-7,few,TRBV5-6,TGTGCCAGCAGCTTGGAGGACAGGTCCGCCTACGAGCAGTACTTC,CASSLEDRSAYEQYF
TRBD1,TRBJ1-2,-,TRBV19,TGTGCCAGTAGTATTAATTGGGACAGCTCTAACTATGGCTACACCTTC,CASSINWDSSNYGYTF
TRBD1,TRBJ1-5,-,TRBV7-9,TGTGCCAGCAGCCCAGGGGACAGGGGAGGCAATCAGCCCCAGCATTTT,CASSPGDRGGNQPQHF
TRBD1,TRBJ1-5,-,TRBV9,TGTGCCAGCAGCGCGGGACAGGGGGCTTCTCAGCCCCAGCATTTT,CASSAGQGASQPQHF
TRBD2,TRBJ2-5,-,TRBV19,TGTGCCAGTAGTATGAGGAAGGCTAGCGGTCTGGGGACCCAGTACTTC,CASSMRKASGLGTQYF
TRBD2,TRBJ2-7,-,TRBV27,TGTGCCAGCAGTGTAGCGGGGGCCTACGAGCAGTACTTC,CASSVAGAYEQYF
TRBD2,TRBJ2-5,-,TRBV5-1,TGCGCCAGCAGCTTGTCGACTAGCGGGAGCTGGGAGACCCAGTACTTC,CASSLSTSGSWETQYF
-,TRBJ1-2,-,TRBV7-9,TGTGCCAGCAGCTTATTTCCAGGGAATGGCTACACCTTC,CASSLFPGNGYTF
-,TRBJ2-1,once,TRBV12-5,TGTGCTAGTGGTACATCGAGGGGGACAACAAACTACAATGAGCAGTTCTTC,CASGTSRGTTNYNEQFF
TRBD1,TRBJ1-2,-,TRBV30,TGTGCCTGGAGTGTTTCAGGGGGGCAGACCTATGGCTACACCTTC,CAWSVSGGQTYGYTF
-,TRBJ2-7,few,TRBV2,TGTGCCAGCAGTGACGGCGGAGCCTACGAGCAGTACTTC,CASSDGGAYEQYF
-,TRBJ1-1,-,TRBV11-1,TGTGCCAGCAGCTTAGCGGGCTCCTTTGTTTCCACTGAAGCTTTCTTT,CASSLAGSFVSTEAFF